This TCR beta chain was found in a study of blood T cell repertoires in COVID-19. Turning to the study itself: The origin of the acute and convalescent COVID-19 samples was the United States, Italy and Spain. Sample material is recorded as cDNA or gDNA derived from T cells, B-cell-depleted T cells, or PBMCs.

Source study methods: Amplification from reference gene primers served as the basis for estimated nucleated cell counts. Here immunoSEQ multiplex PCR was the method, and the copy in TCRdb shows in-frame clones only, minus some. V, J and clone size are taken as reported in that table, and D and trimming were inferred from the DNA itself. The sample lists about 200,000 clones; 90% to 95% were seen once. The CDR3 has 14 amino acids. Germline V gene sequence: CDR1 LNHDA, CDR2 SQIVND (reference sequence). Trimming left V 5 bases short and J 0 bases short, with 10 bases between. Patients in Seattle were enrolled during active infection, then followed longitudinally.

Sequencing was carried out using peripheral blood. V and J are TRBV19 and TRBJ1-2; no firm D call. This clonotype was sampled from a man aged 30 to 45 with COVID-19, enrolled during active disease. In DNA form, the CDR3 reads TGTGCCAGTAGTCCCACACAGACTAACTATGGCTACACCTTC. This gives the protein CASSPTQTNYGYTF.